These 18 T cell receptor beta chains originate from one sample sequenced in a study of T cells in Graves' hyperthyroidism and ophthalmopathy. There were TCR beta CDR3 regions amplified from RNA transcripts. HTBI primers drove first-round RT-PCR of the TCR CDR3. A single record per CDR3 protein comes from TCRdb applying MiXCR to the multiplex PCR reads. This sample carries more than 650,000 distinct CDR3 sequences, approximately 14% of them seen once, and the ten largest clones take roughly 10%. Sequenced sample: blood. These receptors were collected from a woman aged 18-35 years with Graves' hyperthyroidism.

At least ten counts were recorded for this clonotype. V is TRBV15 and J is TRBJ2-3; D is ambiguous. Germline CDR1 reads LNHNV; CDR2 reads YYDKDF (reference sequence). The V and J ends lost 1 base and 2 bases respectively, with 13 bases between them. This CDR3 is built from 16 residues. The CDR3 nucleotides read TGTGCCACCAGCAGAGTGGAGAGCGCCTACACAGATACGCAGTATTTT. Amino acids: CATSRVESAYTDTQYF.

The chain couples TRBV5-1 to TRBJ2-3; the match to TRBD2 covers 7 bases. CDR1 and CDR2 from the germline V gene are SGHRS and YFSETQ. The CDR3 spans 15 residues. Germline trimming cut 4 bases from V and 2 bases from J; bases unmatched to any gene: 7. The CDR3 sequence is CASSHRDYYTDTQYF. The CDR3 DNA reads TGCGCCAGCAGCCACCGGGACTACTACACAGATACGCAGTATTTT.

The chain uses TRBV10-3 and TRBJ2-7; the D is unclear. Germline values: CDR1 ENHRY, CDR2 SYGVKD. V shed 6 bases and J shed 4 bases, with 19 bases lying between them. CDR3 size: 15 residues. DNA for the CDR3: TGTGCCATCAGCCTCCGTCCGGGCCTTGAGTACGAGCAGTACTTC. It yields the protein CAISLRPGLEYEQYF.

This clonotype was counted ten times or more. This chain uses TRBV30 with TRBJ1-5; 7 bases align to TRBD1. After removal of 3 bases from V and 1 base from J, the junction contained 6 bases not matched to a gene. Per the germline V gene, CDR1 is GTSNPN and CDR2 is SVGIG (reference sequence). The CDR3 runs to 15 residues. The CDR3 sequence is CAWRSQGGSNQPQHF. CDR3 DNA sequence: TGTGCCTGGAGGTCCCAGGGGGGGAGCAATCAGCCCCAGCATTTT. The full variable domain, its missing parts supplied by reference TRBV30 and TRBJ1-5, is SQTIHQWPATLVQPVGSPLSLECTVEGTSNPNLYWYRQAAGRGLQLLFYSVGIGQISSEVPQNLSASRPQDRQFILSSKKLLLSDSGFYLCAWRSQGGSNQPQHFGDGTRLSIL.

The chain's CDR3 is CSVERQRGSPQYF. In nucleotides, the CDR3 is TGCAGCGTTGAAAGGCAAAGGGGGAGTCCCCAGTACTTC. This sequence joins TRBV29-1 and TRBJ2-5, with D possibly being TRBD1 (6 bases). The V and J ends lost 2 bases and 9 bases respectively, with 16 bases between them. Germline CDR1 is SQVTM and CDR2 is ANQGSEA. The CDR3 is made up of 13 amino acids.

This clonotype was recorded at least ten times. This chain links TRBV12-3 or TRBV12-4 with TRBJ2-5; maybe TRBD1 (6 bases). This CDR3 has 15 residues. The V and J ends lost 3 bases and 7 bases respectively, with 18 bases between them. CDR3 protein: CASSLWQGLLGTQYF. CDR3 sequence (DNA): TGTGCCAGCAGTTTGTGGCAGGGGCTCCTAGGGACCCAGTACTTC.

V and J are TRBV6-1 and TRBJ2-7; D is unclear. Germline-derived CDR1 and CDR2 are MNHNS and SASEGT. The length of the CDR3 is 16 residues. Trimming pared 1 base from V and 2 bases from J, leaving 15 bases between. In DNA form, the CDR3 reads TGTGCCAGCAGTGAAGGGGCAGGAAATTATCCCTACGAGCAGTACTTC. Translating gives CASSEGAGNYPYEQYF.

The sample holds a few counts of this clonotype. The chain carries TRBV2 and TRBJ2-2; D is ambiguous. V lost 3 bases and J 5 bases, leaving 13 bases between the germline ends. The CDR3 runs 15 residues. Germline V gene lookup returns CDR1 SNHLY and CDR2 FYNNEI. The CDR3 DNA reads TGTGCCAGCAGTGAGCCCCTGGCCTGGACCGGGGAGCTGTTTTTT. Its protein is CASSEPLAWTGELFF.

V and J are TRBV6-1 and TRBJ2-3, with D perhaps matching TRBD2 (6 bases). CDR3 length: 17 amino acids. Trimming pared 2 bases from V and 2 bases from J, leaving 17 bases between. The germline CDR1 and CDR2 sequences are MNHNS and SASEGT. CDR3 loop: CASSELRYGRATDTQYF. The CDR3 DNA follows: TGTGCCAGCAGTGAACTTCGTTACGGGAGAGCCACAGATACGCAGTATTTT.

This clonotype was seen at least ten times. V is TRBV5-4 and J is TRBJ2-5; 8 positions agree with TRBD1. Germline values: CDR1 SGHNT, CDR2 YYREEE (reference sequence). The CDR3 covers 14 residues. V lost 4 bases and J lost 5; bases outside the gene matches: 7. CDR3 sequence: CASSPTGVGETQYF. CDR3 coding DNA: TGTGCCAGCAGCCCGACAGGGGTGGGCGAGACCCAGTACTTC.

The table lists this clonotype with many counts. The chain has TRBV5-1 and TRBJ2-7; 7 positions match TRBD1. CDR3 length equals 17 residues. Per germline, CDR1 SGHRS and CDR2 YFSETQ. The V and J ends lost 5 bases and 3 bases, in that order; junction bases with no gene match: 17. The CDR3 region has the DNA TGCGCCAGCAGTGGCCGCGCAGGGGGTTATTCAAACTACGAGCAGTACTTC. Protein: CASSGRAGGYSNYEQYF.

This clonotype was counted many times. Its ends do not fully match the called genes, so a read error is possible. The chain uses TRBV18 and TRBJ2-1, with a possible D match to TRBD1 (6 bases). CDR1 and CDR2 (germline): KGHSH, LQKENI. The CDR3 totals 13 residues. In DNA form, the CDR3 reads TGTGCCAGCTCCCCACAGGGCGGCAATGAGCAGTTCTTC. Translating gives CASSPQGGNEQFF.

This clonotype was seen a few times. J is TRBJ2-1 and V is TRBV20-1; D is unclear. The CDR3 has 13 amino acids. CDR1 and CDR2 from the germline V gene are DFQATT and SNEGSKA (reference sequence). V gave up 4 bases and J gave up 0 bases, with 7 bases separating them. Written as DNA, the CDR3 is TGCAGTGCTAACCGCGGCTCCTACAATGAGCAGTTCTTC. This codes for CSANRGSYNEQFF.

This clonotype was recorded at least ten times. The rearrangement links TRBV6-1 to TRBJ2-1; D is uncertain. Trimming removed 6 bases at V and 10 bases at J, with 10 bases between. Germline values: CDR1 MNHNS, CDR2 SASEGT. The CDR3 loop spans 11 amino acids. In nucleotides, the CDR3 is TGTGCCAGCAGCCAACGTATGGAGCAGTTCTTC. Translating it yields CASSQRMEQFF.

This clonotype has a count of ten or more. The rearrangement joins TRBV7-6 to TRBJ2-1, with D hard to call. V lost 0 bases and J 0 bases, leaving 12 bases between the germline ends. This CDR3 contains 17 residues. Germline-derived CDR1 and CDR2 are SGHVS and FNYEAQ. Written as DNA, the CDR3 is TGTGCCAGCAGCTTAGCCCCAACTCCCAGCTCCTACAATGAGCAGTTCTTC. Translating it yields CASSLAPTPSSYNEQFF.

This clonotype was seen more than once but under ten times. The V and J genes are TRBV10-2 and TRBJ1-5; unclear D gene. Deletions cut 0 bases from V and 0 bases from J, with 9 bases between. The CDR3 is 16 residues long. Germline CDR1 is WSHSY and CDR2 is SAAADI. CDR3 residues: CASSESELHSNQPQHF. The CDR3 nucleotides are TGCGCCAGCAGTGAGTCGGAGCTCCATAGCAATCAGCCCCAGCATTTT.

This clonotype was observed a few times. The chain links TRBV2 to TRBJ2-7; D is perhaps TRBD2 (5 bases). V was trimmed by 8 bases and J by 2 bases, leaving 10 bases between them. This CDR3 is 12 amino acids long. The germline CDR1 and CDR2 sequences are SNHLY and FYNNEI. The DNA of the CDR3 is TGTGCCAGCGGAGGACTTACCTACGAGCAGTACTTC. Translation: CASGGLTYEQYF. Complete variable domain (other parts from reference TRBV2 and TRBJ2-7): EPEVTQTPSHQVTQMGQEVILRCVPISNHLYFYWYRQILGQKVEFLVSFYNNEISEKSEIFDDQFSVERPDGSNFTLKIRSTKLEDSAMYFCASGGLTYEQYFGPGTRLTVT.

There are a few counts of this clonotype. This chain joins TRBV20-1 and TRBJ2-2, with 9 bases aligning to TRBD2. The ends lost 0 bases at V and 2 bases at J; junction bases unmatched: 4. Germline CDR1 and CDR2: DFQATT and SNEGSKA (reference sequence). The CDR3 extends over 16 amino acids. The CDR3 loop is CSARDWREGNTGELFF. The DNA of the CDR3 is TGCAGTGCTAGAGATTGGCGGGAGGGTAACACCGGGGAGCTGTTTTTT.